These 16 T cell receptor beta chains share one sample of origin, sequenced in a study of shared clonotypes between healthy human individuals. TCRdb's table, derived via immunoSEQ multiplex PCR, lists solely in-frame clones and lacks some. The sample gives millions of clones, just over 90% of which show up once; 0.13% to 0.15% is in the top ten. The sequencing sample was made of naive CD4+ T cells sorted from blood. Subset indicated: CD45RA+ positively selected. The source is a man between 18 and 29 years old in good health.

The sample holds one count of this clone. V and J are TRBV6-5 and TRBJ1-2; a possible D gene is TRBD1 (5 bases). Deletions cut 7 bases from V and 8 bases from J, with 20 bases between. This CDR3 spans 14 amino acids. Germline-derived CDR1 and CDR2 are MNHEY and SVGAGI. The CDR3 nucleotides read TGTGCCAGCACATCTATCGGGGCTATACGGGGCTACACCTTC. It is translated as CASTSIGAIRGYTF.

The gene calls are TRBV6-5 and TRBJ2-5, with 14 bases that match TRBD2. Germline assignment: CDR1 MNHEY and CDR2 SVGAGI. This CDR3 spans 16 amino acids. V trimming: 0 bases; J trimming: 5 bases; junction bases outside the gene matches: 2. Here the CDR3 DNA reads TGTGCCAGCAGTTACTCGACTAGCGGGGGGGTGGAGACCCAGTACTTC. Amino acids: CASSYSTSGGVETQYF.

The V and J genes are TRBV5-4 and TRBJ2-2; 7 bases align to TRBD2. Per germline, CDR1 SGHNT and CDR2 YYREEE (reference sequence). The CDR3 is 17 residues long. The ends lost 0 bases at V and 4 bases at J; junction bases unmatched: 9. The CDR3 coding sequence is TGTGCCAGCAGCTTGGGAGGTGGGAGGGCCCGCACCGGGGAGCTGTTTTTT. This gives the protein CASSLGGGRARTGELFF.

V usage is TRBV6-6 and J usage is TRBJ1-1; tentative D call: TRBD1 (5 bases). The CDR3 length is 13 residues. Germline lookup yields CDR1 MNHNY and CDR2 SVGAGI (reference sequence). V lost 3 bases to trimming and J lost 6 bases, with 11 bases between them. The DNA of the CDR3 is TGTGCCAGCAGTTATGTTCCCAGGGCTGAAGCTTTCTTT. It is translated as CASSYVPRAEAFF.

The rearrangement uses TRBV4-3 and TRBJ2-3, with a tentative D call TRBD2 (5 bases). Trimming cost V 5 bases and J 4 bases, with 16 bases left between them. The CDR3 spans 15 residues. CDR1 is LGHNA and CDR2 is YSLEER in the germline V gene. The CDR3 region has the DNA TGCGCCAGCAGCGGGAGTCCTAGCACGGCAGATACGCAGTATTTT. Translated, it gives CASSGSPSTADTQYF.

V is TRBV18 and J is TRBJ2-1, with TRBD2 matching 7 bases. CDR1 and CDR2 (germline): KGHSH, LQKENI. The V segment lost 2 bases and the J segment 0 bases; nucleotides outside the gene matches: 7. There are 17 residues in the CDR3. CDR3 sequence: CASSPKGGGSSYNEQFF. The CDR3 nucleotides are TGTGCCAGCTCACCAAAGGGAGGCGGGAGCTCCTACAATGAGCAGTTCTTC.

The CDR3 DNA sequence: TGTGCCAGCAGCGTAGTGGTTGGTGGGGGACTAGCGGGTACCAATGAGCAGTTCTTC. Translating it yields CASSVVVGGGLAGTNEQFF. The rearrangement uses TRBV9 and TRBJ2-1; 12 nucleotides match TRBD2. V gave up 0 bases and J gave up 6 bases; unmatched junction bases: 13. Germline CDR1 and CDR2: SGDLS and YYNGEE. CDR3 length: 19 amino acids.

The V call is TRBV6-5, the J call TRBJ2-7; D ambiguous. CDR1 MNHEY and CDR2 SVGAGI come from the germline V gene. V lost 0 bases to trimming and J lost 0 bases, with 9 bases between them. This CDR3 has 15 residues. CDR3 protein: CASSYSIESSYEQYF. DNA for the CDR3: TGTGCCAGCAGTTACTCCATTGAGAGCTCCTACGAGCAGTACTTC.

The chain has TRBV6-5 and TRBJ2-3, with unresolved D. Germline CDR1 and CDR2: MNHEY and SVGAGI. The CDR3 totals 15 residues. The germline V and J ends were trimmed by 6 bases and 2 bases, with 15 bases remaining between them. CDR3 sequence: CASSPPLDSTDTQYF. The DNA of the CDR3 is TGTGCCAGCAGCCCCCCTCTGGATTCCACAGATACGCAGTATTTT.

Here the CDR3 reads CASSKGTDDKNIQYF. The CDR3 coding sequence is TGTGCCAGCAGCAAGGGGACAGACGACAAAAACATTCAGTACTTC. The chain joins TRBV5-4 to TRBJ2-4; 7 bases map to TRBD1. The CDR3 totals 15 residues. J was trimmed by 3 bases and V by 4 bases; bases with no gene match: 7. CDR1 and CDR2 from the germline V gene are SGHNT and YYREEE (reference sequence).

This sequence joins TRBV19 and TRBJ2-1; no reliable D call. The CDR3 sequence is 14 residues long. CDR1 is LNHDA and CDR2 is SQIVND in the germline V gene (reference sequence). The germline V and J ends were trimmed by 1 base and 7 bases, with 11 bases remaining between them. The CDR3 bases are TGTGCCAGTAGTATAGTTCTGAGTAGGAATGAGCAGTTCTTC. Translation: CASSIVLSRNEQFF.

The CDR3 DNA reads TGTGCCAGCAGCTTAACCCGTGGAGGGGATACGCAGTATTTT. Translated: CASSLTRGGDTQYF. The V and J genes are TRBV7-2 and TRBJ2-3, with D maybe TRBD2 (6 bases). There are 14 residues in the CDR3. V was trimmed by 2 bases and J by 6 bases, leaving 12 bases between them. Germline lookup yields CDR1 SGHTA and CDR2 FQGNSA.

This clone came up once. This chain links TRBV28 with TRBJ1-6; 8 nucleotides agree with TRBD1. Germline CDR1 is MDHEN and CDR2 is SYDVKM. J gave up 7 bases and V 6 bases, and 5 bases lay outside the gene matches. The CDR3 length is 14 residues. The CDR3 spells CASSAGQGNSPLHF. The CDR3 DNA is TGTGCCAGCAGCGCCGGACAGGGCAATTCACCCCTCCACTTT.

The chain joins TRBV28 to TRBJ1-5, with TRBD1 as a possible D gene (6 bases). V lost 7 bases and J lost 6, with 16 bases in between. This CDR3 spans 14 amino acids. Germline CDR1 MDHEN, CDR2 SYDVKM. The CDR3 is CASIPQGMSQPQHF. CDR3 DNA: TGTGCCAGCATCCCTCAGGGGATGAGTCAGCCCCAGCATTTT.

In the case of this clone: Within the sample, other DNA sequences also encode this same CDR3. The chain employs TRBV11-2 and TRBJ1-1; no definite D call. V lost 3 bases to trimming and J lost 0 bases, with 5 bases between them. Germline CDR1 and CDR2: SGHAT and FQNNGV. The CDR3 loop spans 13 amino acids. This chain's CDR3 is CASSLGVNTEAFF. CDR3 DNA: TGTGCCAGCAGCTTGGGAGTGAACACTGAAGCTTTCTTT.

The J gene is TRBJ2-7, the V gene TRBV5-1; a weak D match, TRBD1 (8 bases). This CDR3 spans 15 amino acids. With 3 bases removed from V and 6 bases from J, the gap between germline ends came to 19 bases. Looked up from germline, CDR1 is SGHRS and CDR2 is YFSETQ. The CDR3 DNA sequence: TGCGCCAGCAGCTGGGCTAGCGGACAGGGTCGCGAGCAGTACTTC. It translates to CASSWASGQGREQYF.